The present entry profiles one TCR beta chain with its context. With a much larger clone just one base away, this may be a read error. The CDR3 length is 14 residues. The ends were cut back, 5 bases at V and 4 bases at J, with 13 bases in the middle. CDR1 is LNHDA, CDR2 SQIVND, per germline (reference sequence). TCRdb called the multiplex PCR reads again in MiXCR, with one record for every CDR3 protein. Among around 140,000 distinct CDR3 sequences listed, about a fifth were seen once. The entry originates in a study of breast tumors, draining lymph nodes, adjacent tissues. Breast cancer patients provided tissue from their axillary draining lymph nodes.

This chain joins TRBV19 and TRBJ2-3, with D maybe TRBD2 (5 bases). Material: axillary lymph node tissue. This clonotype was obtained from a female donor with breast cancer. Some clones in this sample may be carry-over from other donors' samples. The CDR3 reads CASSPMAGADTQYF. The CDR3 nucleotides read TGTGCCAGTAGTCCAATGGCGGGCGCAGATACGCAGTATTTT.